Listed here is a single T cell receptor beta chain. Its antigen is undetermined. Since the CDR3 does not end with the conserved phenylalanine or tryptophan, this likely comes from a read error. This CDR3 comprises 15 residues. Trimming took off 5 bases at V and 1 base at J, with 12 bases between the two ends. Germline CDR1 reads SGHNT; CDR2 reads YENEEA. For every donor, a draw yielded approximately 9.8 milliliters of peripheral blood. The data originate from a study of blood T cells in healthy people across ages. A second roughly 7 to 12 cycle PCR used barcoded and J-beta primers. TCRdb re-analysed the 5' RACE reads in MiXCR, keeping a single row per CDR3 protein. Of approximately 800,000 distinct CDR3 sequences listed, around 34% are singletons. Broader study findings: Older individuals had lower TCR beta diversity per million T cells (the decline was roughly linear). Naive T cell percentage and TCR beta diversity correlated strongly.

The receptor was isolated from a man between 18 and 29 years old in good health. The chain links TRBV11-3 to TRBJ2-1, with D perhaps TRBD1 or TRBD2 (5 bases each). Sequencing was done on a sample of blood. The CDR3 DNA reads as TGTGCCAGCAGCCCCCCCGGGGCATCCTACAATGAGCAGTTCTTA. Translated: CASSPPGASYNEQFL.